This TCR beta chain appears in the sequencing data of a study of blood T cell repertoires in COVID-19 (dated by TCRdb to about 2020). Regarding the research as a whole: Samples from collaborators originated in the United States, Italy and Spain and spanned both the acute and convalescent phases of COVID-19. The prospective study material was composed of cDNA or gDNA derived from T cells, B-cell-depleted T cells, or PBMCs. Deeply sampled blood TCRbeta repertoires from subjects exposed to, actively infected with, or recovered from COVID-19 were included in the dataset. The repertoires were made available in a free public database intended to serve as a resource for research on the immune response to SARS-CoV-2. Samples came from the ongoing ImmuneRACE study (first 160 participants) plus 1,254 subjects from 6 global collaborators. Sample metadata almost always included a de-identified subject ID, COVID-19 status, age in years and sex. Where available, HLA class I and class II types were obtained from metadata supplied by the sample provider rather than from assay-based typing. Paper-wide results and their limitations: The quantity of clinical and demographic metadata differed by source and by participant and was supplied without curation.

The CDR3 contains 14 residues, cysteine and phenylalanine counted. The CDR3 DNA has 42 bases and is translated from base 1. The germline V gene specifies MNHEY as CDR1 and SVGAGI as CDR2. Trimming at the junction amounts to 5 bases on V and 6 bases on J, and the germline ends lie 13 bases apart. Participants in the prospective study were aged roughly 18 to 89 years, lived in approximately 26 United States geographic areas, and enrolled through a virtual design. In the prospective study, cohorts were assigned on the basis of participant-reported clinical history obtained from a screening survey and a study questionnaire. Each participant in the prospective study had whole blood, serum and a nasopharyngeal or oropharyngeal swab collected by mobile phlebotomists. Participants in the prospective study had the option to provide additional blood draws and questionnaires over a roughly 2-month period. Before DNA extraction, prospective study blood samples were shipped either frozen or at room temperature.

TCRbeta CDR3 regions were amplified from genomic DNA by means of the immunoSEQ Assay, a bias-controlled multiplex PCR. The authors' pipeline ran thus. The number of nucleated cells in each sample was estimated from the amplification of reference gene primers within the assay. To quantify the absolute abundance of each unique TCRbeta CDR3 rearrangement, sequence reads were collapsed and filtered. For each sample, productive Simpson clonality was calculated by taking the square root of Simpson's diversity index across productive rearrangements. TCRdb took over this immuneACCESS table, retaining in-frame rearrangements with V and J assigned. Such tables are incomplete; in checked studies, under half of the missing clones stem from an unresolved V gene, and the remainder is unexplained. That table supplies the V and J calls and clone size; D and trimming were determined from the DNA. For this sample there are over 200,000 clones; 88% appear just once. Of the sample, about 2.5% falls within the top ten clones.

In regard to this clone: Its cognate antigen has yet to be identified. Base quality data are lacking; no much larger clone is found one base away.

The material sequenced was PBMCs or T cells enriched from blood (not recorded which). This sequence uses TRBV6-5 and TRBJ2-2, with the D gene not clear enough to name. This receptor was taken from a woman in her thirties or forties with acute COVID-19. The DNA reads TGTGCCAGCAGTCTCTTAAGCGCCCCCGGGGAGCTGTTTTTT. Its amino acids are CASSLLSAPGELFF.